These 26 T cell receptor beta chains came from one sample sequenced in a study of response to subunit inactivated influenza vaccine. TCRdb fed the RT-PCR reads into MiXCR, producing one record per CDR3 protein. The sample gives about 500,000 distinct CDR3 sequences, approximately 16% of which show up once; approximately 3% is in the top ten. The input for sequencing was CD4+ T cells sorted from PBMCs, taken roughly 24 months after vaccination. These receptors were collected from a man aged 50 to 69 who received an inactivated influenza vaccine.

This clonotype occurred a few times. The chain uses TRBV4-1 and TRBJ1-6; TRBD1 matches 8 bases. This CDR3 is 15 amino acids long. Looked up from germline, CDR1 is MGHRA and CDR2 is YSYEKL. V was pared by 5 bases and J by 9 bases, with 9 bases of the junction left unmatched. CDR3 bases: TGCGCCAGCAGCAAAGGACAGGGAGAGATTTCACCCCTCCACTTT. It yields the protein CASSKGQGEISPLHF.

V usage is TRBV12-3 or TRBV12-4 and J usage is TRBJ2-7, with D tentatively TRBD1 (5 bases). V shed 5 bases and J shed 3 bases, with 8 bases lying between them. The CDR3 sequence is 12 residues long. Here the CDR3 DNA reads TGTGCCAGCAGTATTACAGGCTACGAGCAGTACTTC. Protein product: CASSITGYEQYF.

This clonotype was found a few times. The V call is TRBV24-1, the J call TRBJ2-1; D assignment may be TRBD1 or TRBD2 (5 bases each). V shed 4 bases and J shed 10 bases, with 13 bases lying between them. The CDR3 runs 13 residues. Germline V CDR1 and CDR2: KGHDR, SFDVKD. The CDR3 bases are TGTGCCACCAGTGAGGTTGGGGGAAGGGAGCAGTTCTTC. The encoded protein is CATSEVGGREQFF.

The CDR3 nucleotides read TGTGCCACCAGCAGAGCATCCGGGACAGTTGAAAAACTGTTTTTT. It is translated as CATSRASGTVEKLFF. J is TRBJ1-4 and V is TRBV15; TRBD1 matches 7 bases. The CDR3 sequence is 15 residues long. CDR1 is LNHNV and CDR2 is YYDKDF in the germline V gene (reference sequence). Trimming cost V 1 base and J 7 bases; bases outside gene matches: 6.

This chain uses TRBV5-1 with TRBJ2-1, with 7 bases aligning to TRBD1. The V segment lost 0 bases and the J segment 12 bases; nucleotides outside the gene matches: 12. The CDR3 sequence is 15 residues long. Per the germline V gene, CDR1 is SGHRS and CDR2 is YFSETQ. This CDR3 reads CASSLAVTGEVGQFF. The CDR3 bases are TGCGCCAGCAGCTTGGCCGTTACAGGGGAAGTCGGGCAGTTCTTC.

The chain is built from TRBV27 and TRBJ2-7, with D possibly TRBD2 on 6 matching bases. Germline V gene data show CDR1 as MNHEY and CDR2 as SMNVEV (reference sequence). V dropped 9 bases and J dropped 2 bases, with 20 bases sitting between them. This CDR3 is built from 15 residues. The CDR3 sequence: CASQVKRVGAYEQYF. DNA for the CDR3: TGTGCCAGTCAAGTTAAGCGGGTCGGCGCCTACGAGCAGTACTTC.

This clonotype was recorded a few times. The J gene is TRBJ1-4, the V gene TRBV28, with unresolved D. V shed 6 bases and J shed 0 bases, with 5 bases lying between them. This CDR3 has 13 residues. CDR1 and CDR2 (germline): MDHEN, SYDVKM. As DNA, the CDR3 is TGTGCCAGCAGGGACCCAACTAATGAAAAACTGTTTTTT. Protein product: CASRDPTNEKLFF.

This sequence joins TRBV7-2 and TRBJ2-1, with 11 nucleotides matching TRBD1. CDR3 length equals 15 residues. Per germline, CDR1 SGHTA and CDR2 FQGNSA. V was clipped by 5 bases and J by 3 bases; unmatched bases: 3. CDR3 DNA: TGTGCCAGCAGCAGGGGGACAGGGGGCTACAATGAGCAGTTCTTC. This translates into CASSRGTGGYNEQFF.

This clonotype was seen a handful of times. The chain is built from TRBV7-2 and TRBJ2-1, with D possibly being TRBD2 (5 bases). The germline CDR1 and CDR2 sequences are SGHTA and FQGNSA. The ends were cut back, 1 base at V and 3 bases at J, with 16 bases in the middle. The CDR3 sequence is 17 residues long. Here the CDR3 reads CASSLGGSQTLYNEQFF. Written as DNA, the CDR3 is TGTGCCAGCAGCTTAGGAGGGTCGCAAACTCTCTACAATGAGCAGTTCTTC.

There are a few counts of this clonotype. This chain joins TRBV30 and TRBJ1-5; D uncertain. CDR3 size: 11 residues. V was shortened by 2 bases and J by 6 bases, with 5 bases between the two germline ends. Per germline, CDR1 GTSNPN and CDR2 SVGIG (reference sequence). The CDR3 is CAWSKGQPQHF. For the CDR3, the DNA is TGTGCCTGGAGTAAAGGTCAGCCCCAGCATTTT.

This clonotype was counted a single time. This chain joins TRBV10-3 and TRBJ2-3; D remains unclear. V was pared by 4 bases and J by 4 bases, with 6 bases between. The CDR3 is 12 residues long. Germline V gene data show CDR1 as ENHRY and CDR2 as SYGVKD. The CDR3 here is CAISAESDTQYF. As DNA, the CDR3 is TGTGCCATCAGTGCCGAGTCAGATACGCAGTATTTT.

The chain joins TRBV7-9 to TRBJ2-7, with 11 bases matching TRBD2. Per germline, CDR1 SEHNR and CDR2 FQNEAQ (reference sequence). V lost 5 bases to trimming and J lost 3 bases; unmatched junction nucleotides: 6. The CDR3 is made up of 15 amino acids. The CDR3 region has the DNA TGTGCCAGCAGCGACCCCGGGACTAGCGGCTACGAGCAGTACTTC. Its protein is CASSDPGTSGYEQYF.

The V and J genes are TRBV3-1 and TRBJ1-2, with 8 bases that match TRBD1. The CDR3 is made up of 14 amino acids. Germline loops: CDR1 LGHDT, CDR2 YNNKEL (reference sequence). V was clipped by 1 base and J by 8 bases; unmatched bases: 6. CDR3 in DNA: TGTGCCAGCAGCCAAGCCCGACAGGGGATAGGCTACACCTTC. The encoded protein is CASSQARQGIGYTF.

The chain joins TRBV14 to TRBJ1-4; 7 positions agree with TRBD1. J gave up 7 bases and V 4 bases, and 6 bases lay outside the gene matches. The CDR3 loop spans 14 amino acids. The V gene's germline CDR1 is SGHDN and CDR2 FVKESK. The CDR3 protein is CASSRDSNLEKLFF. CDR3 in DNA: TGTGCCAGCAGCCGGGACAGCAACCTTGAAAAACTGTTTTTT.

The V and J genes are TRBV6-1 and TRBJ1-5, with TRBD1 matching over 9 bases. Looked up from germline, CDR1 is MNHNS and CDR2 is SASEGT. V lost 6 bases, J lost 2 bases, and 5 bases stayed unmatched. This CDR3 has 15 amino acids. The CDR3 DNA follows: TGTGCCAGCAGGGGGACAGGGTCTGGCAATCAGCCCCAGCATTTT. Protein sequence: CASRGTGSGNQPQHF.

The sample holds a few counts of this clonotype. V usage is TRBV14 and J usage is TRBJ2-1, with a possible D match to TRBD1 (6 bases). The germline CDR1 and CDR2 sequences are SGHDN and FVKESK. The CDR3 covers 16 residues. Trimming shortened V by 5 bases and J by 6 bases, and 20 bases separated the two germline ends. As DNA, the CDR3 is TGTGCCAGCAGCTTCCGAGAGGGGGAGTGGGGCAATGAGCAGTTCTTC. Its translation: CASSFREGEWGNEQFF.

In its sample, this clonotype was seen a few times. This chain joins TRBV4-3 and TRBJ2-3, with 11 bases that match TRBD2. Germline values: CDR1 LGHNA, CDR2 YSLEER. The CDR3 totals 17 residues. V lost 3 bases, J lost 8 bases, and 13 bases stayed unmatched. In DNA form, the CDR3 reads TGCGCCAGCAGCCAGAACGCACTAGCGGGGGAATCGGGTACGCAGTATTTT. Its translation: CASSQNALAGESGTQYF.

This clonotype came up many times. The chain is built from TRBV12-3 or TRBV12-4 and TRBJ1-1; D gene unclear. The V gene lost 0 bases and the J gene lost 10 bases, with 3 bases spanning the gap. The CDR3 runs 10 residues. The CDR3 here is CASSLARAFF. As DNA, the CDR3 is TGTGCCAGCAGTTTAGCCCGAGCTTTCTTT.

This clonotype showed up just a few times. The V and J genes are TRBV7-9 and TRBJ2-1; no firm D call. The CDR3 sequence is 14 residues long. Germline CDR1 SEHNR, CDR2 FQNEAQ (reference sequence). V dropped 5 bases and J dropped 4 bases, with 12 bases sitting between them. The CDR3 DNA sequence: TGTGCCAGCAGCGGACCGAACCAGTACAATGAGCAGTTCTTC. It specifies CASSGPNQYNEQFF.

This clonotype came up a few times. The chain joins TRBV25-1 to TRBJ1-2, with D uncertain. V was trimmed by 9 bases and J by 2 bases, leaving 13 bases between them. Germline V gene sequence: CDR1 MGHDK, CDR2 SYGVNS. CDR3 length: 13 amino acids. The CDR3 reads CASDMGGNYGYTF. Written as DNA, the CDR3 is TGTGCCAGTGACATGGGAGGGAACTATGGCTACACCTTC.

This clonotype has a count of ten or more. V usage is TRBV3-1 and J usage is TRBJ2-7; 7 bases fit TRBD2. The CDR3 is 16 residues long. CDR1 is LGHDT, CDR2 YNNKEL, per germline (reference sequence). With V trimmed by 1 base and J by 0 bases, 6 bases remained unmatched. The CDR3 loop reads CASSQVRGRASYEQYF. DNA for the CDR3: TGTGCCAGCAGCCAAGTAAGAGGGAGGGCCTCCTACGAGCAGTACTTC.

Ten or more counts support this clonotype. The chain links TRBV20-1 to TRBJ1-1, with 7 bases fitting TRBD1. This CDR3 spans 18 amino acids. Germline lookup yields CDR1 DFQATT and CDR2 SNEGSKA (reference sequence). The ends lost 5 bases at V and 0 bases at J; junction bases unmatched: 18. The CDR3 is CSAPRDSPSGGLNTEAFF. The CDR3 DNA is TGCAGTGCTCCAAGAGACAGTCCCTCAGGGGGTCTGAACACTGAAGCTTTCTTT.

This clonotype was seen ten or more times. The gene calls are TRBV25-1 and TRBJ2-3; D is unresolved. Germline V lookup: CDR1 MGHDK, CDR2 SYGVNS. Between the trimmed V and J ends, which lost 2 bases and 3 bases, there was a span of 9 bases. CDR3 size: 14 residues. This chain's CDR3 is CASSEPSKTDTQYF. The DNA of the CDR3 is TGTGCCAGCAGTGAACCCTCAAAAACAGATACGCAGTATTTT.

This clonotype turned up a few times. CDR3 region: CASSLSGQGARDTEAFF. Written as DNA, the CDR3 is TGTGCCAGCAGCTTAAGTGGACAGGGGGCGCGGGACACTGAAGCTTTCTTT. The J gene is TRBJ1-1, the V gene TRBV7-8; 11 nucleotides line up with TRBD1. The junction had 8 bases not matched to a gene; V was cut back by 2 bases and J by 3 bases. CDR3 size: 17 residues. Looked up from germline, CDR1 is SGHVS and CDR2 is FQNEAQ.

This clonotype was observed a handful of times. The chain recombines TRBV12-3 or TRBV12-4 with TRBJ2-7; 9 positions match TRBD1. The CDR3 runs 15 residues. Trimming cost V 6 bases and J 0 bases; bases outside gene matches: 6. This CDR3 is CASSIGTGSSYEQYF. The DNA of the CDR3 is TGTGCCAGCAGCATTGGGACAGGGAGCTCCTACGAGCAGTACTTC.

In its sample, this clonotype was seen a few times. The genes are TRBV29-1 and TRBJ2-1; 7 nucleotides line up with TRBD1. The CDR3 is made up of 10 amino acids. Per the germline V gene, CDR1 is SQVTM and CDR2 is ANQGSEA. The CDR3 sequence: CTPTGVAQFF. For the CDR3, the DNA is TGCACTCCAACAGGGGTTGCGCAGTTCTTC.